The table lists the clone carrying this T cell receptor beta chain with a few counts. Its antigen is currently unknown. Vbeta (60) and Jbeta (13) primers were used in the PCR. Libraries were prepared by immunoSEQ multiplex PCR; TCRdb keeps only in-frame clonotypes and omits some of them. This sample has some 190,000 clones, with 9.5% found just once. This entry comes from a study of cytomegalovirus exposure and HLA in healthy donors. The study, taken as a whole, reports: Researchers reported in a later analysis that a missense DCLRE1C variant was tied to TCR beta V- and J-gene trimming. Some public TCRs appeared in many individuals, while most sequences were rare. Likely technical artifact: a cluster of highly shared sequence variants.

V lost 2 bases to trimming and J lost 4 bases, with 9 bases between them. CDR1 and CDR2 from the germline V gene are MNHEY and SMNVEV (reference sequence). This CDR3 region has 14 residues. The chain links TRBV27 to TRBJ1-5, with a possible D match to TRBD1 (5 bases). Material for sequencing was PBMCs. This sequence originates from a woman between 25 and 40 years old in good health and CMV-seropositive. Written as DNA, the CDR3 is TGTGCCAGCAGTTTAAGCCAGGGAAATCAGCCCCAGCATTTT. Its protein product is CASSLSQGNQPQHF.